The rows below give T cell receptor beta chains drawn from one sample of a study of blood T cell repertoires in COVID-19. Measured with immunoSEQ multiplex PCR; TCRdb has only the in-frame clones, and not every one. The profile shows under 350,000 clones, around 86% of them singletons. The sample was PBMCs or T cells enriched from blood (not recorded which). These receptors were obtained from a woman between 35 and 50 years old with acute COVID-19. Both conserved end residues are trimmed from each CDR3. D genes are given only for firm matches. Some rows have no size entry. The others give once, few or many, or a class for an expanded clone.

d_call clone_size j_call v_call cdr3_aa
. . TRBJ1-3 TRBV6-6 ASTPAAGSSGNTIY
TRBD1 . TRBJ1-4 TRBV28 ASSLWPRTGREKLF
TRBD1 few TRBJ1-2 TRBV19 ASSLRDRGSRNYGYT
. . TRBJ2-1 TRBV23-1 ASSPGEKENEQF
. . TRBJ1-3 TRBV7-6 ASSRGTSGGNTIY
. . TRBJ1-2 TRBV19 ASTHSSQGNYGYT
. . TRBJ1-5 TRBV19 ASSMRGPSQPQH
. . TRBJ2-5 TRBV28 ASYTQGARETQY
TRBD1 few TRBJ1-1 TRBV7-8 ASSSGPGQGRVAEAF
TRBD1 . TRBJ1-2 TRBV7-2 ASSRLTGSIFFYGYT
TRBD1 . TRBJ2-2 TRBV18 ASSPSGQSTGELF
. few TRBJ1-1 TRBV5-8 ASSFGGMNTEAF
. . TRBJ1-2 TRBV7-2 ASSLGPGAVYGYT
. few TRBJ1-2 TRBV5-1 ASAGFTNYGYT
. . TRBJ2-7 TRBV27 ASSFQGQTYEQY
. . TRBJ1-1 TRBV4-2 ASSQGTGTEAF
. . TRBJ1-6 TRBV6-1 ASTKRGQNSPLH
TRBD1 . TRBJ2-7 TRBV3-1/TRBV3-2 ASSQARGRWEQY
TRBD2 . TRBJ2-1 TRBV6-5 ASSYLTSEGNEQF
. . TRBJ1-4 TRBV10-3 ATGTLSNEKLF
. few TRBJ2-1 TRBV5-6 ASSFQRRPYNEQF
TRBD1 once TRBJ2-7 TRBV2 ASRRDREGEQY
. . TRBJ2-7 TRBV14 ASSPRTTGEQY
. . TRBJ1-5 TRBV19 ASSIGGLKLRPQH
TRBD1 . TRBJ1-4 TRBV5-4 ASSSTGGEKLF